The entry below describes one TCR beta chain. This specimen belongs to a study of control samples from healthy donors and cancer patients. TCRdb keeps only in-frame clones here, not all; method: immunoSEQ multiplex PCR. Of some 89,000 clones detected, around 86% appear once; the ten largest clones hold under 25%. The clonotype was recovered from a man aged 25 to 40 in good health. The sequenced sample consisted of blood.

The CDR3 DNA reads TGTGCCAGCTCGTCAGGGGTCTCCTCTGGGGCCAACGTCCTGACTTTC. Its protein product is CASSSGVSSGANVLTF. The chain couples TRBV18 to TRBJ2-6; the D gene is possibly TRBD1 (6 bases). This CDR3 is 16 amino acids long. CDR1 and CDR2 (germline): KGHSH, LQKENI. V was shortened by 6 bases and J by 0 bases, with 12 bases between the two germline ends.